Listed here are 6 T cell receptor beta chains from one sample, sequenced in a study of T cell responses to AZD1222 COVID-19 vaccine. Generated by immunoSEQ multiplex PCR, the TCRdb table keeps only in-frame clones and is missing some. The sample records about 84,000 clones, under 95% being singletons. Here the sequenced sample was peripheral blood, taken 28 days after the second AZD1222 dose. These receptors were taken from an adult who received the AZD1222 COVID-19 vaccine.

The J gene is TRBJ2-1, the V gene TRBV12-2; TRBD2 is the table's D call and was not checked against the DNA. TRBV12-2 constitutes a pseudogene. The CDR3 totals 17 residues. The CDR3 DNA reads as TGTGCAAGTCGCTTCTTGGCTAGCGGGAGGCCGGGGGGTGAGCAGTTCTTC. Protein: CASRFLASGRPGGEQFF.

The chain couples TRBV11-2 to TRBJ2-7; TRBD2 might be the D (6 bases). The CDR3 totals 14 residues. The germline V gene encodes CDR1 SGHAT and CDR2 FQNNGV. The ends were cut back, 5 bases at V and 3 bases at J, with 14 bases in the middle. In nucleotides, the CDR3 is TGTGCCAGCAGCCCACTTCGTAGCGGCTACGAGCAGTACTTC. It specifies CASSPLRSGYEQYF.

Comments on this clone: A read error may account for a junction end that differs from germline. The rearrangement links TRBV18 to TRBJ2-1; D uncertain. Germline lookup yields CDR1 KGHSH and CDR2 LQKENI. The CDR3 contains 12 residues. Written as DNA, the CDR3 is TGTGCCAGCTCTCCACAACGGGATGAGCAGTTCTTC. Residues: CASSPQRDEQFF.

The CDR3 protein is CASSKTSGHSNTIYF. CDR3 nucleotides: TGCGCCAGCAGCAAAACTTCGGGACATTCAAACACCATATATTTT. This chain links TRBV5-1 with TRBJ1-3, with a weak D call TRBD1 (6 bases). Germline assignment: CDR1 SGHRS and CDR2 YFSETQ. Trimming removed 4 bases from V and 6 bases from J, with 17 bases in between. CDR3 length: 15 residues.

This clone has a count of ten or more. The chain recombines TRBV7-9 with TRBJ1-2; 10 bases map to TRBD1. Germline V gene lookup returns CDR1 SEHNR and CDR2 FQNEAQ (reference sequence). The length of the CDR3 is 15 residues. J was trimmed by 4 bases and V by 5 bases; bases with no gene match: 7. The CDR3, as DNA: TGTGCCAGCAGCCCAGACAGGGGGCAAGGCTATGGCTACACCTTC. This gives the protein CASSPDRGQGYGYTF.

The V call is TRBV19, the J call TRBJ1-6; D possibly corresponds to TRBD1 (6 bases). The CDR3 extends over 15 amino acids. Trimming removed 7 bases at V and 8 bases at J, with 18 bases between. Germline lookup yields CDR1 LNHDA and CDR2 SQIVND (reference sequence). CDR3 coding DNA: TGTGCCAGTAAACCGGTACAGGGCCGGGATTCACCCCTCCACTTT. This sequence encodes CASKPVQGRDSPLHF.